This T cell receptor beta chain appears in the sequencing data of a study of T cells after yellow fever vaccination. TCRdb re-called the 5' RACE reads through MiXCR, storing one row per CDR3 protein. The data show 450,000 to 550,000 distinct CDR3 sequences, approximately 21% seen once. The CDR3 runs to 15 residues. Germline V lookup: CDR1 WSHSY, CDR2 SAAADI. The trim removed 1 base at V and 5 bases at J, leaving 6 bases unmatched. This sample comprised PBMCs, obtained 15 days after the yellow fever booster vaccination. V is TRBV10-2 and J is TRBJ2-5; 8 bases agree with TRBD1. This TCR was recovered from a man aged 30-40 years who received the YFV17D yellow fever vaccine. As DNA, the CDR3 is TGCGCCAGCAGTGAGTGGCAGGGGGCTGGGGAGACCCAGTACTTC. It is translated as CASSEWQGAGETQYF.